This entry concerns a single T cell receptor beta chain. No antigen is known for it. Per-base quality was not reported, and no clone a single base away is much larger than it. From the germline V gene (reference sequence), CDR1 is MNHEY and CDR2 is SMNVEV. The CDR3 runs 15 amino acids, cysteine and phenylalanine included. The only DNA kept is the CDR3, 45 bases in frame from the first base. For this chain, trimming is 3 bases at the V end and 8 bases at the J end, and the number of junction bases without a gene match is 9. Vitiligo was considered stable when no change in lesions had been observed over the previous 6 months. Stable patients also had to lack confetti depigmentation, a clinical sign of active vitiligo. Patients who had been treated within the previous three months were excluded. PBMCs were isolated from heparinized blood by Ficoll density gradient centrifugation and were subsequently flash-frozen.

The source of the sample is a study of resident and recirculating memory T cells in vitiligo (dated by TCRdb to the late 2010s). About the investigation overall: For TCR beta sequencing, each of 3 stable vitiligo patients provided PBMCs and epidermis from shave biopsies taken at two lesional sites and two nonlesional sites. Without any cell sorting, samples were homogenized immediately before genomic DNA was extracted using the Qiagen DNeasy Blood & Tissue Kit. The goal of the human TCR beta sequencing was to check whether lesional vitiligo skin contained specific clones that differed from the clones found in nonlesional skin and blood.

The immunoSEQ hsTCRB kit was used to amplify TCR beta chains from the genomic DNA. The immunoSEQ service ran the sequencing of the TCR beta libraries on an Illumina MiSeq instrument. In the original analysis: Repertoire data were analyzed using the immunoSEQ Analyzer. TCRdb took this table from immuneACCESS and kept in-frame rearrangements with V and J called. Such tables lack part of the clones; where checked against another copy, unresolved V genes explain under half of the gap, and the rest is unexplained. V, J and clone size reflect that table, while D and trimming were determined from the DNA. The table for this sample lists around 78,000 clones; under 95% of them were counted only once. The ten largest make up approximately 4.7% of the sample. Overall study results and their limits: No unique dominant TCR clone was detected, and clonality varied among vitiligo lesions. Working out how much the T cell clones identified in the vitiligo lesions and the human Trm versus Tcm pools each contribute will require future mechanistic studies. Overlap and correlation analysis showed no significant repertoire overlap between biopsies except for each lesion with itself, even within a single patient. TCR sequences were not found to be conserved across biopsy sites or patients, suggesting that different lesions are infiltrated by different T cell clones, a pattern described as private specificity.

This receptor was obtained from a male donor with vitiligo. Sequencing used blood. This chain is built from TRBV27 and TRBJ2-7; 11 of the junction bases match TRBD1. In nucleotides, the sequence is TGTGCCAGCAGTTTCGCTTGGACAGGGGGCGCCCAGCAGTACTTC. This codes for CASSFAWTGGAQQYF.